Only one count was recorded for the clone carrying this T cell receptor beta chain. Its antigen remains unidentified. CDR1 and CDR2 from the germline V gene are MGHDK and SYGVNS. V shed 1 base, J shed 4 bases, and the junction held 7 bases outside the gene matches. There are 16 residues in the CDR3. The data originate from a study of cytomegalovirus exposure and HLA in healthy donors. Notes on the study in general: Many donors carried some public TCRs, although rarity characterized most TCR sequences. Associated with cytomegalovirus, according to the listing, were 170 or so TCR beta chains. In vitro, a few CMV-associated chains proved specific for CMV antigens.

This table comes from immunoSEQ multiplex PCR, and its TCRdb copy is limited to in-frame clones, with some not included. The sample gives 180,000 or so clones, 80% to 90% of which show up once; about an eighth is in the top ten. The TCR originated in a woman aged 25 to 39 in good health and CMV-seropositive. V usage is TRBV25-1 and J usage is TRBJ1-2; 9 nucleotides agree with TRBD1. Sequenced: PBMCs. DNA of the CDR3: TGTGCCAGCAGTGAATTCGCCCCGGGACAGGGCTATGGCTACACCTTC. Its protein product is CASSEFAPGQGYGYTF.